Listed below are T cell receptor beta chains from one sample, sequenced in a study of patients and donors after allogeneic stem cell transplantation. In TCRdb, the RT-PCR reads were re-called with MiXCR into one record per CDR3 protein. This table holds tens of thousands of distinct CDR3 sequences, 4% to 5% found once. Sequencing used blood, either unsorted or a sorted T cell fraction (not recorded which). The receptors originated from a human donor who was either an allogeneic HSCT recipient or a stem cell or donor lymphocyte infusion donor (not recorded which). It is not recorded whose cells these are; they may come from a transplant donor. Each CDR3 is given with its conserved first and last residue. D genes are given only for firm matches. Size is omitted from some rows. Given values are once, few, many or a class for expanded clones.

TRBJ2-1	TRBD2	TRBV6-1	few	TGTGCCAGCAGCACCCTCCTTAAGCGGGGGAATGAGCAGTTCTTC	CASSTLLKRGNEQFF
TRBJ2-1	NA	TRBV20-1	many	TGCAGTGCCCCCCCTAGGGGGGGCTATGAGCAGTTCTTC	CSAPPRGGYEQFF
TRBJ1-5	NA	TRBV2	many	TGTGCCAGCGGCGGGAGAAATCAGCCCCAGCATTTT	CASGGRNQPQHF
TRBJ1-4	NA	TRBV28	few	TGTGCCAGCAGCAGTTACAGGGCTGGGGGTGAAAAACTGTTTTTT	CASSSYRAGGEKLFF
TRBJ1-2	NA	TRBV11-2	many	TGTGCCAGCAGCTTAGCAAGGGGGTTGGATGGCTACACCTTC	CASSLARGLDGYTF
TRBJ2-1	TRBD2	TRBV18	medium-sized	TGTGCCAGCTCACCTGGGCTAGCGGGGGACAATGAGCAGTTCTTC	CASSPGLAGDNEQFF
TRBJ1-2	NA	TRBV3-1	NA	TGTGCCAGCAGCCCACACGCGGCGATTACCCAGGGTCGTGCCTATGGCTACACCTTC	CASSPHAAITQGRAYGYTF
TRBJ1-5	NA	TRBV7-2	many	TGTGCCAGCAGCCCCGGGTGGGCCCAGCATTTT	CASSPGWAQHF
TRBJ2-7	TRBD2	TRBV12-3/TRBV12-4	many	TGTGCCAGCAGTGTAGCTAGCGGGGGATCATCTGAGCAGTACTTC	CASSVASGGSSEQYF
TRBJ2-6	TRBD1	TRBV4-1	NA	TGCGCCAGCAGCCCGCGGACAGGGACAGGGGCCAACGTCCTGACTTTC	CASSPRTGTGANVLTF
TRBJ2-3	TRBD2	TRBV4-2	many	TGTGCCAGCAGCCAAGGGCTAGCGGGTAGCACAGATACGCAGTATTTT	CASSQGLAGSTDTQYF
TRBJ1-6	NA	TRBV6-5	many	TGTGCCAGCAGTTACTCGTTAGGATTTTCACCCCTCCACTTT	CASSYSLGFSPLHF
TRBJ1-2	NA	TRBV7-8	many	TGTGCCAGCAGCCGGCCGGGAGGAAGAAACTATGGCTACACCTTC	CASSRPGGRNYGYTF
TRBJ2-1	TRBD2	TRBV10-3	many	TGTGCCATCAGTGAAGGGGGTGGCGCGGGGGGGCAAAATGAGCAGTTCTTC	CAISEGGGAGGQNEQFF
TRBJ2-2	TRBD2	TRBV7-2	many	TGTGCCAGCAGCCCAACCCGGACTAGCGGGAGAGTCGGGGAGCTGTTTTTT	CASSPTRTSGRVGELFF
TRBJ1-1	NA	TRBV13	many	TGTGCCAGCAGATTGGGGCAGACCAACACTGAAGCTTTCTTT	CASRLGQTNTEAFF
TRBJ2-2	TRBD2	TRBV7-8	NA	TGTGCCAGCAGCGTATTAGCGGGAGGGCGTACCGGGGAGCTGTTTTTT	CASSVLAGGRTGELFF
TRBJ2-5	NA	TRBV6-2/TRBV6-3	NA	TGTGCCAGCAGTTACCAGGGAATGGTGGAAGAGACCCAGTACTTC	CASSYQGMVEETQYF
TRBJ1-2	NA	TRBV10-3	many	TGTGCCATCAGTCCGGGGGAGGGCTACACCTTC	CAISPGEGYTF
TRBJ2-7	NA	TRBV15	many	TGTGCCACCAGCAGAGATTTCTTCTCCTACGAGCAGTACTTC	CATSRDFFSYEQYF
TRBJ2-3	NA	TRBV7-8	few	TGTGCCAGCAGCTTAAGTACTAGCACAGATACGCAGTATTTT	CASSLSTSTDTQYF
TRBJ1-1	TRBD1	TRBV5-1	many	TGCGCCAGCAGCTGGGGGACAGGGGCGGAAGCTTTCTTT	CASSWGTGAEAFF
TRBJ2-5	NA	TRBV9	many	TGTGCCAGCAGCAGAGGACAGATTAGAGAGACCCAGTACTTC	CASSRGQIRETQYF
TRBJ2-1	NA	TRBV6-2/TRBV6-3	NA	TGTGCCAGCAGCCCGACAGGAATTGGGAACAATGAGCAGTTCTTC	CASSPTGIGNNEQFF
TRBJ2-5	NA	TRBV11-2	many	TGTGCCAGCAGCTTGGGAGCAGATCCGTACCAAGAGACCCAGTACTTC	CASSLGADPYQETQYF
TRBJ1-1	NA	TRBV19	few	TGTGCCAGTAGTACAAGGGCTTCACCCCCCGAAGCTTTCTTT	CASSTRASPPEAFF
TRBJ2-7	NA	TRBV12-3/TRBV12-4	many	TGTGCCAGCAGTTCGTCTACGTCAGAAAATCAGTACTTC	CASSSSTSENQYF
TRBJ1-1	NA	TRBV5-1	NA	TGCGCCAGTCGGGAGACGAACACTGAAGCTTTCTTT	CASRETNTEAFF
TRBJ2-3	NA	TRBV5-4	NA	TGTGCCAGCAGCTTGAGGAGGTTTAGCGGCAGCACAGATACGCAGTATTTT	CASSLRRFSGSTDTQYF
TRBJ2-3	NA	TRBV5-6	few	TGTGCCAGCAGCAATCCACAGGACTACACAGATACGCAGTATTTT	CASSNPQDYTDTQYF
TRBJ2-7	TRBD2	TRBV4-2	many	TGTGCCAGCAGCCAAGATTGGGGACTAGCAACTTACGAGCAGTACTTC	CASSQDWGLATYEQYF
TRBJ2-5	NA	TRBV30	many	TGTGCCTGGAGGCCTCGGGGACAAGAGACCCAGTACTTC	CAWRPRGQETQYF
TRBJ2-5	TRBD2	TRBV3-1	many	TGTGCCAGCAGACTACTAGCGGGAGGGCGTGGGGAGACCCAGTACTTC	CASRLLAGGRGETQYF
TRBJ1-2	NA	TRBV5-1	many	TGCGCCAGCAGCCCAGACGCCGGGACGGTCTTC	CASSPDAGTVF
TRBJ1-1	NA	TRBV3-1	many	TGTGCCAGCAGCCAGAGAGGCGGCACTGAAGCTTTCTTT	CASSQRGGTEAFF
TRBJ1-2	NA	TRBV12-3/TRBV12-4	many	TGTGCCAGCAGTTTCCCAGGGGATGGTGTCTATGGCTACACCTTC	CASSFPGDGVYGYTF
TRBJ1-6	NA	TRBV18	few	TGTGCCAGCTCACCACAGGAGGGTACTAATTCACCCCTCCACTTT	CASSPQEGTNSPLHF
TRBJ1-2	NA	TRBV27	many	TGTGCCAGCAGTTTATTCGCAGGGCTCTATGGCTACACCTTC	CASSLFAGLYGYTF
TRBJ2-2	TRBD2	TRBV30	medium-sized	TGTGCCTGGAGTGTAATGACTAGCGGGCGACGCACGAACACCGGGGAGCTGTTTTTT	CAWSVMTSGRRTNTGELFF
TRBJ1-6	NA	TRBV7-2	many	TGTGCCAGCAGCTTATCTAGGTCAAATTCACCCCTCCACTTT	CASSLSRSNSPLHF
TRBJ1-2	NA	TRBV5-6	many	TGTGCCAGCACCCCTATCGGGCCTAACTATGGCTACACCTTC	CASTPIGPNYGYTF
TRBJ1-2	NA	TRBV7-8	few	TGTGCCAGCAGCTTAGCCGAGACATCAGATGGCTACACCTTC	CASSLAETSDGYTF
TRBJ2-6	TRBD1	TRBV2	many	TGTGCCAGCAGCGGACAGGGGGCATCTGGGGCCAACGTCCTGACTTTC	CASSGQGASGANVLTF
TRBJ2-3	TRBD1	TRBV6-1	NA	TGTGCCAGCAGACCCAGGGGGCGCACAGATACGCAGTATTTT	CASRPRGRTDTQYF
TRBJ2-7	TRBD1	TRBV6-1	many	TGTGCCAGCAGAAGACAGGGGAACTCCTACGAGCAGTACTTC	CASRRQGNSYEQYF
TRBJ1-1	TRBD1	TRBV11-3	NA	TGTGCCAGCGGTCTACGACAGGGAGCTGAAGCTTTCTTT	CASGLRQGAEAFF
TRBJ2-5	TRBD1	TRBV3-1	NA	TGTGCCAGCAGCCTCCGGGACAGGGGGGGTGGAGAGACCCAGTACTTC	CASSLRDRGGGETQYF
TRBJ2-7	NA	TRBV24-1	many	TGTGCCACCCGCAGTGAAACGGGTTACGAGCAGTACTTC	CATRSETGYEQYF
TRBJ2-2	NA	TRBV5-1	many	TGCGCCAGCAGCCCACTTGCGAGCAGGGGTACCGGGGAGCTGTTTTTT	CASSPLASRGTGELFF
TRBJ2-7	NA	TRBV27	many	TGTGCCAGCAGTTTAGGGGACGAGCAGTACTTC	CASSLGDEQYF
TRBJ1-1	NA	TRBV9	few	TGTGCCAGCAGCGTAGAACCGAACACTGAAGCTTTCTTT	CASSVEPNTEAFF
TRBJ2-3	TRBD2	TRBV15	many	TGTGCCACCAGCAGAGGGGCTAGCGGGGTGGCAGATACGCAGTATTTT	CATSRGASGVADTQYF
TRBJ2-1	TRBD2	TRBV5-1	many	TGCGCCAGCAGCTTTACTAGCGGGGGTTACAATGAGCAGTTCTTC	CASSFTSGGYNEQFF
TRBJ1-4	NA	TRBV4-1	many	TGCGCCAGCAGCCAAGATTTGGTCAGGGGTCGTGAAAAACTGTTTTTT	CASSQDLVRGREKLFF
TRBJ2-3	TRBD2	TRBV20-1	many	TGCAGTGCCCCACCGACTAGCGGGGGGGTATATACGCAGTATTTT	CSAPPTSGGVYTQYF
TRBJ2-7	NA	TRBV5-1	medium-sized	TGCGCCAGCAGCTTGGGAAGGGTTAAGATCGACGAGCAGTACTTC	CASSLGRVKIDEQYF
TRBJ2-7	NA	TRBV11-2	many	TGTGCCAGCAGCTTAGGGAGACAAGACGAGCAGTACTTC	CASSLGRQDEQYF
TRBJ1-2	NA	TRBV7-9	NA	TGTGCCAGCAGCTCCGACGCATGGCGGGGGAGTGGCTACACCTTC	CASSSDAWRGSGYTF
TRBJ1-5	NA	TRBV20-1	many	TGCAGTGCTAGAGCCCCAGCCAATCAGCCCCAGCATTTT	CSARAPANQPQHF